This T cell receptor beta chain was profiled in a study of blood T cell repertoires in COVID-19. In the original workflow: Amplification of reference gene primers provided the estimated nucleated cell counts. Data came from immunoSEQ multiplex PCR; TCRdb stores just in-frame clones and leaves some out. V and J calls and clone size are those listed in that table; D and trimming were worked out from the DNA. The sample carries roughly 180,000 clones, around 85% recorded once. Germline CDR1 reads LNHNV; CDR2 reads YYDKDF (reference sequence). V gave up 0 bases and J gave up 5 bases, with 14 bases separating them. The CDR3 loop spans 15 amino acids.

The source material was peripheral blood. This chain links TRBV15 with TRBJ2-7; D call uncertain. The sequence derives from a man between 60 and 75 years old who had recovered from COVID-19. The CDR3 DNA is TGTGCCACCAGCAGAGAACCCGGATCTCGGGACGAGCAGTACTTC. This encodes CATSREPGSRDEQYF.